The clone carrying this T cell receptor beta chain turned up a few times. The antigen is undetermined. CDR3 length equals 17 residues. The germline V gene has CDR1 MGHDK and CDR2 SYGVNS. With 3 bases removed from V and 0 bases from J, the gap between germline ends came to 17 bases. From RNA transcripts, TCR beta CDR3 regions were amplified. First-round RT-PCR targeting the TCR CDR3 was performed with the HTBI primer set. MiXCR was run by TCRdb on the multiplex PCR reads, yielding one entry per CDR3 protein. The table lists under 700,000 distinct CDR3 sequences, about 45% of them singletons. The data stem from a study of T cells in Graves' hyperthyroidism and ophthalmopathy. Absent ophthalmopathy progression within 18 months defined stable Graves' hyperthyroidism. Uncontrolled infection, other autoimmune disease, pregnancy or lactation led to exclusion. Study-wide results and limits: Blood held most thyroid clonotypes expanded above 0.001 frequency.

This TCR was recovered from a woman in her late teens or twenties with Graves' hyperthyroidism. The chain recombines TRBV25-1 with TRBJ1-2; maybe TRBD1 (5 bases). Source material: peripheral blood or thyroid tissue (not recorded which). CDR3 sequence (DNA): TGTGCCAGCAGTGAGCCGGGACGTTTGACAGCTAACTATGGCTACACCTTC. Its protein product is CASSEPGRLTANYGYTF.